The 4 T cell receptor beta chains listed next were all sequenced from one sample in a study of control samples from healthy donors and cancer patients. Profiled with immunoSEQ multiplex PCR; TCRdb holds only in-frame clones, not every one. In the table there are over 25,000 clones, about 85% of which are singletons. Input material: formalin-fixed, paraffin-embedded tissue. All receptors derive from a female donor with melanoma.

This sequence joins TRBV5-1 and TRBJ2-3; D is possibly TRBD2 (6 bases). Trimming pared 0 bases from V and 8 bases from J, leaving 13 bases between. CDR1 and CDR2 (germline): SGHRS, YFSETQ. This CDR3 has 14 amino acids. CDR3 protein: CASSLGGTVGTQYF. The CDR3 DNA reads as TGCGCCAGCAGCTTGGGAGGGACTGTCGGTACGCAGTATTTT.

The chain joins TRBV7-9 to TRBJ2-7; possibly TRBD2 for D (6 bases). CDR1 SEHNR and CDR2 FQNEAQ come from the germline V gene (reference sequence). The V end was cut by 2 bases, the J end by 3 bases, with 8 bases between. This CDR3 has 13 residues. The CDR3, as DNA: TGTGCCAGCAGCTTACTGGGAGGCTACGAGCAGTACTTC. It translates to CASSLLGGYEQYF.

The CDR3 reads CASSLAALVTTDTQYF. The CDR3 coding sequence is TGTGCCAGCAGCTTAGCGGCCTTAGTCACTACAGATACGCAGTATTTT. The gene calls are TRBV7-2 and TRBJ2-3; D ambiguous. The CDR3 has 16 amino acids. V was pared by 0 bases and J by 3 bases, with 13 bases between. Germline V gene lookup returns CDR1 SGHTA and CDR2 FQGNSA. Drawing the rest from reference TRBV7-2 and TRBJ2-3, the complete variable domain is GAGVSQSPSNKVTEKGKDVELRCDPISGHTALYWYRQSLGQGLEFLIYFQGNSAPDKSGLPSDRFSAERTGGSVSTLTIQRTQQEDSAVYLCASSLAALVTTDTQYFGPGTRLTVL.

The J gene is TRBJ1-5, the V gene TRBV5-1, with a tentative D call TRBD1 (5 bases). V was trimmed by 4 bases and J by 7 bases, leaving 15 bases between them. From germline, CDR1 is SGHRS and CDR2 YFSETQ. The CDR3 consists of 14 residues. The CDR3 here is CASSPLGGRQPQHF. Here the CDR3 DNA reads TGCGCCAGCAGCCCCCTCGGGGGAAGGCAGCCCCAGCATTTT.